Described below is a single T cell receptor (beta chain) sequence and its context. Its antigen is currently unknown. This entry comes from a study of chemoradiotherapy in HPV16-positive cancers. Study-wide findings and caveats: Functional assays defining HPV-specific T cells used only a couple of HPV16-positive patients. Candidate HPV-specific clones and E7-related TCR motifs grew in tumor during treatment.

Trimming cost V 1 base and J 2 bases, with 13 bases left between them. The CDR3 is 16 residues long. Germline V CDR1 and CDR2: SNHLY, FYNNEI. Produced via immunoSEQ multiplex PCR; TCRdb's table is partial and in-frame only. The data contain roughly 34,000 clones, about 82% of them singletons. This sample comprised blood, obtained from a patient who underwent chemoradiotherapy. The chain links TRBV2 to TRBJ2-3; possible D gene TRBD2, 6 bases. This receptor was taken from a human donor with HPV-associated anogenital cancer. The CDR3: CASSEGVSGYTDTQYF. CDR3 nucleotide sequence: TGTGCCAGCAGTGAAGGGGTTAGCGGTTACACAGATACGCAGTATTTT.